This T cell receptor (beta chain) was captured by sequencing in a study of Ad26.COV2.S vaccination and SARS-CoV-2 variants (dated by TCRdb to the early 2020s). A note on the overall study: Vaccine-arm donors came from COV1001, a multicentre, randomized, double-blind, placebo-controlled phase I-IIa trial of Ad26.COV2.S in healthy adults. Ad26.COV2.S was administered intramuscularly at a dose of 5x10^10 or 1x10^11 viral particles, either as one shot or as two shots given 56 days apart. Sequencing of the TCRbeta repertoire served to evaluate the specificity and breadth of SARS-CoV-2-reactive T cell receptors following Ad26.COV2.S vaccination. The TCR-sequenced set comprised approximately 32 samples: around 20 Ad26.COV2.S vaccine recipients, 5 placebo recipients and 8 SARS-CoV-2 convalescent individuals. Trial participants were randomized into five groups of five, in which low-dose or high-dose Ad26.COV2.S was given once or twice, or placebo was given on both occasions. Investigators remained blinded to trial group allocation during experiments and outcome assessment.

The paper's findings and limits, for the study overall: According to the authors, total T cell responses may have been underestimated by the TCR breadth and depth analyses. The study lacked the statistical power to compare responses across vaccine doses or regimens. Substantial breadth of spike-specific CD8+ and CD4+ T cell responses was reported after vaccination. Spike-specific TCR breadth was higher in Ad26.COV2.S recipients than in placebo recipients (P = 0.0014). Vaccine and placebo recipients had similar non-spike TCR breadth, a finding consistent with the vaccine containing only spike.

TCRbeta CDR3 regions were sequenced with the immunoSEQ Assay. After extraction, genomic DNA underwent amplification by bias-controlled multiplex PCR, followed by high-throughput sequencing. Under the source paper's analysis protocol: To quantify the absolute abundance of each unique TCRbeta CDR3 region, sequences were collapsed and filtered. T cell fraction was estimated by normalizing TCRbeta template counts to usable DNA, with usable DNA measured through amplification of reference genes found in all nucleated cells. Repertoire TCRs were annotated as SARS-CoV-2-specific by exact matching of V gene, CDR3 amino acid sequence and J gene to a known reactive TCR set. MIRA supplied the reference SARS-CoV-2 TCR set, which was filtered for enrichment in COVID-19-positive ImmuneCODE repertoires so that public or cross-reactive TCRs were removed. Using the MIRA antigens, annotated TCRs were further analysed by specific ORF or by position within an ORF. Breadth was defined as the number of annotated unique rearrangements divided by the total number of unique productive rearrangements, and depth was defined as the summed frequency of the annotated unique rearrangements. Two-sided Wilcoxon rank-sum tests were used to compare TCR breadth between groups. Imported from immuneACCESS, the table was reduced by TCRdb to in-frame sequences with V and J called. These copies leave out some clones; in studies compared against another copy, an unresolved V gene accounts for under half, and the cause of the remainder is not known. For V, J and clone size, that table is used; D and trimming come from the DNA. The sample records about 400,000 clones, more than 75% of which are singletons. 3.5% to 4% of the sample lies in the top ten.

According to the study, the label for this sample's treatment or condition signals: 15 to 20 received Ad26.COV2.S at low or high dose, single or two shots; about 5 received placebo; per-sample allocation not given. Repertoires of vaccine and placebo recipients were sequenced from samples taken on day 63 after the first injection. Between 29 July and 7 August 2020, Cohort 1b enrolled about two dozen adults aged 18-55 years at one site in Boston, USA. As a vaccine, Ad26.COV2.S was a replication-incompetent adenovirus type 26 vector that expressed a prefusion-stabilized SARS-CoV-2 spike protein derived from the original Wuhan strain. The germline V gene sets CDR1 to SGHRS and CDR2 to YFSETQ. From the cysteine through the phenylalanine, the CDR3 covers 12 amino acids. The read is trimmed to its CDR3 DNA, 36 bases read in frame from base 1. V is cut by 1 base and J by 11 bases, and the space between the germline ends is 10 bases.

Comments on this clone: Its binding antigen is unknown. The sample holds no much larger clone one base away, and base qualities are not on file.

The chain is encoded by TRBV5-1 joined to TRBJ2-1; the D element could tentatively be TRBD1 or TRBD2, as 5 bases agree for each. The source of this sequence is a person aged 18-65 years who received the Ad26.COV2.S COVID-19 vaccine or a placebo. The starting material was peripheral blood, obtained in a trial of Ad26.COV2.S vaccine versus placebo. The CDR3 region: CASSLSGSKQFF. In nucleotide form, the sequence is TGCGCCAGCAGCTTGTCAGGGAGTAAGCAGTTCTTC.